This T cell receptor beta chain was recovered during a study of cytomegalovirus exposure and HLA in healthy donors. The CDR3 extends over 15 amino acids. Germline V gene data show CDR1 as SGHVS and CDR2 as FQNEAQ. Amplification used 60 Vbeta primers and 13 Jbeta primers. Some clones are missing from TCRdb's copy, which holds only in-frame ones; the method was immunoSEQ multiplex PCR. Among approximately 130,000 clones listed, around 85% were seen once. This clone appeared once. Germline is not matched at one junction end, which may reflect a read error. The rearrangement joins TRBV7-8 to TRBJ1-2, with a possible D match to TRBD1 (6 bases). Source material: PBMCs. The source is a woman aged 30 to 39 in good health and CMV-seropositive. The CDR3 loop reads CAGSPYDRSNYGYTF. The CDR3 nucleotides are TGTGCCGGCAGTCCCTATGACAGGTCGAACTATGGCTACACCTTC. The whole variable domain, remainder taken from reference TRBV7-8 and TRBJ1-2, is GAGVSQSPRYKVAKRGQDVALRCDPISGHVSLFWYQQALGQGPEFLTYFQNEAQLDKSGLPSDRFFAERPEGSVSTLKIQRTQQEDSAVYLCAGSPYDRSNYGYTFGSGTRLTVV.